This T cell receptor (beta chain) was retrieved from a study of blood T cell repertoires in COVID-19. Participants, 18 to 89 years old, spanned under 25 US areas. All recovered Cohort 3 donors got two negative PCRs, got clearance, or saw symptom resolution. In the study's own analysis: Reference gene primer amplification in the assay estimated nucleated cell counts. Profiled with immunoSEQ multiplex PCR; TCRdb holds only in-frame clones, not every one. From that table come the V and J calls and clone size; the DNA was used to work out D and trimming. The data show about 160,000 clones, around 87% seen once. The CDR3 runs to 15 residues. The ends were cut back, 0 bases at V and 0 bases at J, with 7 bases in the middle. Germline V gene data show CDR1 as SGHRS and CDR2 as YFSETQ. Only one count was recorded for this clone.

The TCR sequence derives from a woman aged 50 to 60 who had recovered from COVID-19. The sequenced sample consisted of PBMCs or T cells enriched from blood (not recorded which). The rearrangement links TRBV5-1 to TRBJ1-5; D unclear. The CDR3 reads CASSLAGDSNQPQHF. CDR3 coding DNA: TGCGCCAGCAGCTTGGCCGGGGATAGCAATCAGCCCCAGCATTTT.